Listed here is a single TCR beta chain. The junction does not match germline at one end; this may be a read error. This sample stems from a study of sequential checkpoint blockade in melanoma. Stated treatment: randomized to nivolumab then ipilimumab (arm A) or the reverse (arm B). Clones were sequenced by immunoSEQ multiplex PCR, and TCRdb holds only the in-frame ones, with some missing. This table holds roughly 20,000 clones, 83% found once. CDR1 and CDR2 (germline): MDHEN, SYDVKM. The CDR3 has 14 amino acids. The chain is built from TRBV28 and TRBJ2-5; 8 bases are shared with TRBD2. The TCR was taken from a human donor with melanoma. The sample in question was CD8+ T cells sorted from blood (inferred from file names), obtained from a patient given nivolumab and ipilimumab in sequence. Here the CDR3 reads CASSSAGAGEAQYF. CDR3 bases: TGTGCCAGCAGTTCAGCGGGGGCGGGAGAGGCCCAGTACTTC.